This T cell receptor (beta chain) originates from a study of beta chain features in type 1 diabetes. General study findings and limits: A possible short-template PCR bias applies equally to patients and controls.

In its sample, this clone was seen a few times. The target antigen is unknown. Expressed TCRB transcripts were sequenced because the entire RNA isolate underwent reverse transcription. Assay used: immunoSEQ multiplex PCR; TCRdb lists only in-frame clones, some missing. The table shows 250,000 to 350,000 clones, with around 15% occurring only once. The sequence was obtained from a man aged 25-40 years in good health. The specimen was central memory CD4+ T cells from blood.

The CDR3 sequence: CASSLEGRQHRYSNQPQHF. The CDR3, as DNA: TGTGCCAGCAGCTTAGAGGGAAGACAGCACAGATATAGCAATCAGCCCCAGCATTTT. The chain joins TRBV7-8 to TRBJ1-5; a possible D gene is TRBD1 (5 bases). The CDR3 length is 19 residues. The V gene lost 1 base and the J gene lost 0 bases, with 19 bases spanning the gap. Germline V gives CDR1 SGHVS, CDR2 FQNEAQ.